These T cell receptor beta chains were read from a single sample in a study of CD8 T cells in Susac syndrome. Each CDR3 protein gets one entry after TCRdb re-called the immunoSEQ multiplex PCR reads with MiXCR. The sample has 150,000 to 200,000 distinct CDR3 sequences; about 93% are singletons. The sequencing input was CD4+ T cells from PBMCs. The receptors were gathered from a human donor in good health. The conserved cysteine and the conserved F or W are not part of the CDR3 here. Each record gives: J gene, V gene, CDR3 protein.

>TRBJ2-1|TRBV2
ASNLLDNEQF
>TRBJ1-5|TRBV12-3/TRBV12-4
ASSWDRGYQPQH
>TRBJ1-3|TRBV30
AWSVLDTGNTIY
>TRBJ2-7|TRBV6-1
ASSNPGYEQY
>TRBJ2-4|TRBV6-6
ASSFVKNIQY
>TRBJ2-5|TRBV9
ASSVGALAGTRETQY
>TRBJ2-7|TRBV4-2
ASSQGAHEQY
>TRBJ2-1|TRBV12-3/TRBV12-4
ASSIFGANEQF
>TRBJ2-1|TRBV20-1
SARGASGHNEQF
>TRBJ2-7|TRBV6-6
ASSYVPRGEQY
>TRBJ2-1|TRBV5-1
ASSLDGPRGEQF
>TRBJ1-1|TRBV4-1
ASSQTGQGNTEAF
>TRBJ2-2|TRBV30
AWREQNTGELF
>TRBJ1-1|TRBV29-1
SVDRGGNTEAF
>TRBJ2-3|TRBV7-3
ASSVGYLDTDTQY
>TRBJ2-7|TRBV23-1
ASSQSGDRGIHEQY
>TRBJ2-7|TRBV29-1
SVENTGGRTYEQY
>TRBJ2-1|TRBV3-1
ASGTSSYNEQF
>TRBJ1-5|TRBV7-8
ASTSGQITYSNQPQH
>TRBJ2-1|TRBV7-2
ASSLVLGLQL
>TRBJ2-1|TRBV20-1
RDLAGGPHVSYNEQF
>TRBJ2-5|TRBV13
ASSPLGKRETQY
>TRBJ2-5|TRBV27
ASSLRGGRRGFYQETQY
>TRBJ2-7|TRBV18
ASSPSSGGSYEQY
>TRBJ2-5|TRBV23-1
ASRTGTGLRETQY
>TRBJ2-3|TRBV5-6
ASSLGHRGHRRDTQY
>TRBJ2-7|TRBV7-9
ASSETSAGSYEQY
>TRBJ2-1|TRBV4-1
ASSQGRLAGGEQF
>TRBJ1-1|TRBV7-9
ASSAGQWVEAF
>TRBJ1-1|TRBV28
ASSDWVANTEAF
>TRBJ2-5|TRBV29-1
SVESARETQY
>TRBJ1-2|TRBV9
ASRADGNYGYT
>TRBJ2-3|TRBV20-1
SARDPKRGGTDTQY
>TRBJ1-2|TRBV7-9
ASSRLQGINT
>TRBJ1-1|TRBV2
ASSEQQTEAF
>TRBJ2-3|TRBV29-1
SGTGRTDTQY
>TRBJ2-5|TRBV3-1
ASSRDPAGGYQETQY
>TRBJ2-5|TRBV6-1
ASSQAGETQY
>TRBJ1-6|TRBV6-5
ASSSNRADSPLH
>TRBJ1-4|TRBV2
ASSEAGVEKLF
>TRBJ2-1|TRBV20-1
SARDSARAGNNEQF
>TRBJ1-1|TRBV5-1
ASSLRTGQNTEAF
>TRBJ2-6|TRBV20-1
SARDQTRSGANVLT
>TRBJ2-2|TRBV7-7
ASSLDAGKAGELF
>TRBJ1-1|TRBV7-2
ASSPSVVDTEAF
>TRBJ2-7|TRBV9
ASSVGHGGLASHEQY
>TRBJ1-1|TRBV2
ASSYGLGTTEAF
>TRBJ2-6|TRBV10-3
AIQLNSGANVLT
>TRBJ2-3|TRBV3-1
ASSQDPRHTDTQY
>TRBJ2-3|TRBV5-1
ASSFSLAGGPQY
>TRBJ1-2|TRBV6-5
ASSYRQDLYGYT
>TRBJ2-3|TRBV4-2
ASSQEGIADTQY
>TRBJ1-2|TRBV10-2
ASSDGRQPNYGYT
>TRBJ2-7|TRBV20-1
SAKASGGDPHY
>TRBJ2-7|TRBV6-5
ASSSAGTGLYEQY
>TRBJ2-1|TRBV7-3
ASSVQGGNEQF
>TRBJ2-1|TRBV7-3
ASSRGLAGWGEQF
>TRBJ1-5|TRBV27
ASSLDRGSNQPQH